This T cell receptor beta chain was identified during a study of cytomegalovirus exposure and HLA in healthy donors. Study-wide points: Association with HLA alleles at 0.05 false discovery rate was found for 15,000 to 20,000 TCR beta sequences in a later analysis.

The V and J ends lost 0 bases and 0 bases, in that order; junction bases with no gene match: 0. CDR3 length: 15 residues. Per the germline V gene, CDR1 is SGDLS and CDR2 is YYNGEE. Of note for this clone: Its antigen is unknown. The same CDR3 also results from other DNA sequences found in this sample.

PCR used 60 Vbeta primers and 13 Jbeta primers. The authors' processing: In a later analysis, of some 80 million unique beta chains, about 12 million appeared in at least two donors. Assay used: immunoSEQ multiplex PCR; TCRdb lists only in-frame clones, some missing. Clonal size and the V and J genes are those of that table, whereas D and trimming came from the DNA. Here the sample table reports about 50,000 clones. The gene calls are TRBV9 and TRBJ2-1, with 7 bases aligning to TRBD2. The sample comprised PBMCs. This clonotype was obtained from a woman between 18 and 29 years old in good health and CMV-seronegative. The CDR3 DNA sequence: TGTGCCAGCAGCGTAGGGGGGGGCTCCTACAATGAGCAGTTCTTC. This translates into CASSVGGGSYNEQFF.